This entry concerns a single T cell receptor beta chain. This clone's antigen is unknown. No base-level quality is on record; no much larger clone is a single base apart. The source of the sample is a study of T cell repertoires in ileal Crohn's disease (dated by TCRdb to 2018 to 2020). A note on the overall study: The median duration of disease was 7.9 years, and at the time of surgery 30% to 35% of patients were active smokers. Biopsies taken from the inflamed portion of the ileum in the surgical resection specimen were designated as M0 samples. A total of some 170 mucosal samples from roughly 50 patients were sequenced, collected from several sites on the surgical specimen as well as at postoperative endoscopy. Postoperative therapy was given to about half of the patients, with thiopurines administered to approximately twelve patients and anti-TNF agents administered to under 20 patients. The study was conducted in parallel with a multicentre cohort built to find predictors of early endoscopic recurrence after ileocolonic resection. The TCR repertoire was analysed in under 70 patients with Crohn's disease drawn from a prospective multicentre cohort. Endoscopic postoperative recurrence was defined as a Rutgeerts score above i0. Every patient underwent surgery because of a complication, which was stricturing disease in 61% of cases and penetrating disease in approximately 39%. Five hundred nanograms of biopsy DNA per sample were submitted for commercial TCRB immunosequencing. What the study reported, not specific to this receptor: Higher high-frequency clone percentages at surgery were associated with endoscopic recurrence; all patients with clonality above 26.8% (18/57) had recurrence. Mucosal CD4 and CD8 T cells were sorted and sequenced only in a subgroup of patients, the size of which was not stated. Compared with CD4 T cells, sorted CD8 T cells held more high-frequency clones, which suggests that the mucosal expansions were mostly CD8. A significantly higher proportion of clonal expansions was observed in active smokers at surgery than in non-smokers (about 25% vs 20%, p=0.02).

Libraries were constructed by the immunoSEQ multiplex PCR assay. CDR3 regions were amplified from genomic DNA by Adaptive Biotechnology using a two-step, amplification bias-controlled multiplex PCR. Primers covering every V and J gene segment were used in the first PCR, while barcodes and Illumina adapters were added in the second PCR. CDR3 libraries were sequenced on an Illumina instrument. From the authors' description of their analysis: The analysis used both the pipelines supplied by the vendor and custom analysis of the raw data in R/Bioconductor with R version 3.3.0. Clonality, ranging from 0 to 1, was calculated as the inverse of the normalised Shannon entropy of all productive clones. High-frequency clones were defined as the share of the repertoire taken up by the top 100 clones, keeping only clones that passed a 95% confidence test. Overlap between samples was measured with the Morisita-Horn index, while repertoire diversity was measured with the Simpson index. TCRdb holds this immuneACCESS table with in-frame rearrangements only. Some clones are missing; in checked studies, unresolved V genes explain under half, and the rest has no known cause. V, J and clone size reflect that table, while D and trimming were determined from the DNA. The sample profile shows about 15,000 clones; 76% of them were found once. Clones ranked in the top ten supply 4% to 5% of the sample.

The sample's time point label, decoded: inflamed ileum from the surgical specimen. Eligible patients were adults with ileal or ileocolonic Crohn's disease who had an indication for ileocolonic resection. Before DNA extraction, whole ileal mucosal biopsies were kept frozen at -80 degrees C. Genomic DNA was extracted from frozen whole biopsies using a TRizol-based method and was quantified with a NanoDrop 2000 spectrophotometer. This clonotype was sampled from an adult with Crohn's disease. Material for sequencing was ileal tissue.

The encoded CDR3 is CASSAKLLAGGSTDTQYF. The nucleotides are TGTGCCAGCAGCGCAAAGTTACTAGCGGGAGGTAGCACAGATACGCAGTATTTT. In this chain, TRBV5-4 is recombined with TRBJ2-3; TRBD2 aligns with 12 central bases. Unmatched junction bases come to 9, with V trimmed by 4 bases and J by 0 bases. The germline V gene (reference sequence) provides CDR1 SGHNT and CDR2 YYREEE. The CDR3 runs 18 residues from the cysteine to the phenylalanine. Of all the DNA, just the CDR3 is kept, 54 bases in frame from base 1.